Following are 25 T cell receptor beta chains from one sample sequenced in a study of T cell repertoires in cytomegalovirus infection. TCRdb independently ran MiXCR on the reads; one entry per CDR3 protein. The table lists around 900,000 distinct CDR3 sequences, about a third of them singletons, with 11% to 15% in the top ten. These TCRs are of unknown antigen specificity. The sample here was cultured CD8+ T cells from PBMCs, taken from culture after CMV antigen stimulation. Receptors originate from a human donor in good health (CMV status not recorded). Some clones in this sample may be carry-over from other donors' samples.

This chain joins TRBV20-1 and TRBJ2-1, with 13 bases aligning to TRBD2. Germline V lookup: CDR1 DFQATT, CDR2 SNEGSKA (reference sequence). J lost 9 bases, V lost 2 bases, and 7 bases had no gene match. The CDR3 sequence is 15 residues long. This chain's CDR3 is CSARSTSGGVFEQFF. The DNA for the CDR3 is TGCAGTGCTAGATCCACTAGCGGGGGGGTTTTTGAGCAGTTCTTC.

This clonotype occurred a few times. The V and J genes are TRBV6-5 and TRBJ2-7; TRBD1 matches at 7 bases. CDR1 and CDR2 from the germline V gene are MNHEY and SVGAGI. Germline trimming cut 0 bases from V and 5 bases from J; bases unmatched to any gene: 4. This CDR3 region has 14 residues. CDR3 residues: CASSYSEGGDEQYF. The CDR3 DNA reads TGTGCCAGCAGTTACTCGGAAGGGGGCGACGAGCAGTACTTC.

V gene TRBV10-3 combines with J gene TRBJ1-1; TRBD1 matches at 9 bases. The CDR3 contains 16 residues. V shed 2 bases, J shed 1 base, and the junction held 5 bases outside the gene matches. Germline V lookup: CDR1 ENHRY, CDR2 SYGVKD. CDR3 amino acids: CAISEPQGARNTEAFF. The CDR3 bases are TGTGCCATCAGTGAGCCACAGGGGGCGCGGAACACTGAAGCTTTCTTT.

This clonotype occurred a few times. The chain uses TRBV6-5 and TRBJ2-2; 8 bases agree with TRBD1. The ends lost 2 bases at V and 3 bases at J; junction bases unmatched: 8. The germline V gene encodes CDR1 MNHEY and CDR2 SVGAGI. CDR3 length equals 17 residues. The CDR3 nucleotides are TGTGCCAGCAGTTACGGGGCAGGGGGCCGTTACACCGGGGAGCTGTTTTTT. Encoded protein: CASSYGAGGRYTGELFF.

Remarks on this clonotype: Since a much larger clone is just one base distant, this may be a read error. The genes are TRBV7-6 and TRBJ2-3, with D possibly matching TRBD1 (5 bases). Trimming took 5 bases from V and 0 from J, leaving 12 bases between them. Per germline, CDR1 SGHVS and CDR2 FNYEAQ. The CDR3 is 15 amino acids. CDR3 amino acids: CASSGEQASTDTQYF. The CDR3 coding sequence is TGTGCCAGCAGCGGGGAACAGGCGAGCACAGATACGCAGTATTTT.

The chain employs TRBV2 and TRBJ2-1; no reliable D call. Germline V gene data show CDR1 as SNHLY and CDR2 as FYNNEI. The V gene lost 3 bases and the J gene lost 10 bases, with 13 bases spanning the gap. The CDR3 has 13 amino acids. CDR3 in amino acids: CASSEDPPSEQFF. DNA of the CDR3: TGTGCCAGCAGTGAGGACCCCCCCAGCGAGCAGTTCTTC.

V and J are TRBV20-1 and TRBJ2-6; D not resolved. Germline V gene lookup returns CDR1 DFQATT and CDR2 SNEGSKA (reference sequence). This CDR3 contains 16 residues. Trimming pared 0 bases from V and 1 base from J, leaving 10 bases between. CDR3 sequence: CSARDPDKSGANVLTF. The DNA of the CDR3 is TGCAGTGCTAGAGACCCCGACAAGTCTGGGGCCAACGTCCTGACTTTC.

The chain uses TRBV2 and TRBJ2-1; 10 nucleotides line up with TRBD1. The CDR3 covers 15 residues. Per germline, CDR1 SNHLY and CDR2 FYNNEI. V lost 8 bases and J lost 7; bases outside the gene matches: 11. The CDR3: CASRRGDRGWNEQFF. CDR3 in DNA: TGTGCCAGCCGCCGAGGGGACAGGGGTTGGAATGAGCAGTTCTTC.

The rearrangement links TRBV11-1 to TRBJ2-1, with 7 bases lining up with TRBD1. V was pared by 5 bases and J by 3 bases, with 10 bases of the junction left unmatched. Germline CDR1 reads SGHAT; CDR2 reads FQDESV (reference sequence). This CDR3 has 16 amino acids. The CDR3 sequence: CASSPSTGIVYNEQFF. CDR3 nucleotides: TGTGCCAGCAGCCCCTCGACAGGGATCGTCTACAATGAGCAGTTCTTC.

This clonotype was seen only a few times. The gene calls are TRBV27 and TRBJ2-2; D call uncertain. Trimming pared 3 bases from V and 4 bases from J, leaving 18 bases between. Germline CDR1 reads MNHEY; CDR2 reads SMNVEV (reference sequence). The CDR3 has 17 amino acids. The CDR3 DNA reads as TGTGCCAGCAGTTTCTCCCATCTTGGGGTTGGCACCGGGGAGCTGTTTTTT. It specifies CASSFSHLGVGTGELFF.

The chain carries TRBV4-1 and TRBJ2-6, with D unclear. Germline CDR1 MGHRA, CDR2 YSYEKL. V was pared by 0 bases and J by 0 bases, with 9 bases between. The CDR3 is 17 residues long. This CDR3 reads CASSQDLQISGANVLTF. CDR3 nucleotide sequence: TGCGCCAGCAGCCAAGATTTACAGATCTCTGGGGCCAACGTCCTGACTTTC.

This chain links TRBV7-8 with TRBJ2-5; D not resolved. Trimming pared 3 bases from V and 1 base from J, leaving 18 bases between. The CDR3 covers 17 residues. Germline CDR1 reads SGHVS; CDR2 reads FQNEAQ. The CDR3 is CASSFEAGAYSQETQYF. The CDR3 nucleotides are TGTGCCAGCAGCTTTGAGGCAGGCGCATACTCCCAAGAGACCCAGTACTTC.

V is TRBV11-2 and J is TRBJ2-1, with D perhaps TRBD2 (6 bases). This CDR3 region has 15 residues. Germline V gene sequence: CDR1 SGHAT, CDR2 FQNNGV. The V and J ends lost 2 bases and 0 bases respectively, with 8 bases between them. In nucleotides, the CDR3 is TGTGCCAGCAGCTTACAGGACTACTCCTACAATGAGCAGTTCTTC. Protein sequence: CASSLQDYSYNEQFF.

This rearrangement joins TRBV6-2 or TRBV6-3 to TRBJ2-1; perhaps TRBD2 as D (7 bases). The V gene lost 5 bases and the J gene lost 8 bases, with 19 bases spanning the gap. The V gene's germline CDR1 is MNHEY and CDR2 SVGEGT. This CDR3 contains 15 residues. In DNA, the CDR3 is TGTGCCAGCAGTCCGGTGGGGGGGCTTCGGGATGAGCAGTTCTTC. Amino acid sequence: CASSPVGGLRDEQFF.

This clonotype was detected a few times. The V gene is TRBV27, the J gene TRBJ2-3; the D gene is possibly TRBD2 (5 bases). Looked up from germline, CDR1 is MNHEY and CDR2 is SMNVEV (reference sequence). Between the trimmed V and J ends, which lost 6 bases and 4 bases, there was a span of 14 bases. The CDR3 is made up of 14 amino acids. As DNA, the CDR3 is TGTGCCAGCAGCCCGCTCGGGATTGCAGATACGCAGTATTTT. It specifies CASSPLGIADTQYF.

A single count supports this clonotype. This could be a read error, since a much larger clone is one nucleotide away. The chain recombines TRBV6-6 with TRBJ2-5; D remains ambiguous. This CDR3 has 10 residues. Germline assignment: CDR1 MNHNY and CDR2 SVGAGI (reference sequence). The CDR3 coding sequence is TGTGCCAGCAGCAAAGAGTCCCAGTACTTC. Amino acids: CASSKESQYF.

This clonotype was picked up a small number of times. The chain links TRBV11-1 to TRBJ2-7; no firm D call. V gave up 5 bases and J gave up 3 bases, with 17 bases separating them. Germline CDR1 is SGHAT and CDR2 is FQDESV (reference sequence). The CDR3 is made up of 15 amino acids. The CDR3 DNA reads TGTGCCAGCAGCATCGACGGAGATCCCCGCTACGAGCAGTACGTC. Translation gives CASSIDGDPRYEQYV.

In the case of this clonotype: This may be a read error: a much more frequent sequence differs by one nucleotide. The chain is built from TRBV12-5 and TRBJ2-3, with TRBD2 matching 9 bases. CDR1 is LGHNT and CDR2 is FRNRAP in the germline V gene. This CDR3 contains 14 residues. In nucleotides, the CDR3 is TGTGCTAGTGCCACAGGGACTAGCACAGATACGCAGAATTTT. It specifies CASATGTSTDTQNF.

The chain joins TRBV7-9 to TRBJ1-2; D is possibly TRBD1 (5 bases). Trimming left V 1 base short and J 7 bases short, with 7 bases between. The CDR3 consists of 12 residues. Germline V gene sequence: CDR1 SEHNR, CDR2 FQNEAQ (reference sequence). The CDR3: CASSLDGTGYTF. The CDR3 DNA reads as TGTGCCAGCAGCTTAGACGGGACTGGCTACACCTTC. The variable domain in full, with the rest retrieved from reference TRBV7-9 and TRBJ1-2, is DTGVSQNPRHKITKRGQNVTFRCDPISEHNRLYWYRQTLGQGPEFLTYFQNEAQLEKSRLLSDRFSAERPKGSFSTLEIQRTEQGDSAMYLCASSLDGTGYTFGSGTRLTVV.

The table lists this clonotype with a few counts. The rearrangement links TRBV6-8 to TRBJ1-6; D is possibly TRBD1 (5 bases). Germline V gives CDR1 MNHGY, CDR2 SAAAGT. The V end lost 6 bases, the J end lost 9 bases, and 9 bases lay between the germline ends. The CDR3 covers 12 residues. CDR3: CASSGGVSPLHF. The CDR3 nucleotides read TGTGCCAGCAGCGGGGGGGTTTCACCCCTCCACTTT.

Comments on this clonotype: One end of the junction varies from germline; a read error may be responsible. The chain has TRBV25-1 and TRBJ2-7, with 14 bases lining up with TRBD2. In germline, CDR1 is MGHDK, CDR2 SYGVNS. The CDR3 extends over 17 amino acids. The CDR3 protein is CANSVGLAGVSGYEQYF. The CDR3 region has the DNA TGTGCCAACAGTGTGGGACTAGCGGGGGTGTCCGGCTACGAGCAGTACTTC.

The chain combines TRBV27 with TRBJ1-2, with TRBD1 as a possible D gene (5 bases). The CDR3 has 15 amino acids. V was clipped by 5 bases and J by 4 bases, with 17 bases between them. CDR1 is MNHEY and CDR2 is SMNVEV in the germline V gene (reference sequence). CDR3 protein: CASSPGTYPSYGYTF. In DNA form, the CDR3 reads TGTGCCAGCAGTCCCGGGACCTACCCCAGCTATGGCTACACCTTC.

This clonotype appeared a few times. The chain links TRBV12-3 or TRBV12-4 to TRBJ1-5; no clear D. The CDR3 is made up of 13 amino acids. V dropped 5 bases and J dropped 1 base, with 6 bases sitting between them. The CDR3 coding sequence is TGTGCCAGCAGTGATTTAAGCAATCAGCCCCAGCATTTT. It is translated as CASSDLSNQPQHF.

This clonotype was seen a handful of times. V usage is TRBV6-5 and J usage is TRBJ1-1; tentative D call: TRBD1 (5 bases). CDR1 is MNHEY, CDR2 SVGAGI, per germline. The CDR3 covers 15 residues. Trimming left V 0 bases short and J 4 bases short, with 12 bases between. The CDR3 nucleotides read TGTGCCAGCAGTTACTCGGGGGGAAGTGGCACTGAAGCTTTCTTT. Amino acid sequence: CASSYSGGSGTEAFF.

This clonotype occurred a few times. In DNA form, the CDR3 reads TGCGCCAGCAGCCAAGGCCGATTAACCTACAATGAGCAGTTCTTC. The encoded protein is CASSQGRLTYNEQFF. The chain recombines TRBV4-1 with TRBJ2-1, with D uncertain. This CDR3 has 15 residues. The germline V gene encodes CDR1 MGHRA and CDR2 YSYEKL. V was trimmed by 1 base and J by 2 bases, leaving 9 bases between them.